Each of the 25 T cell receptor beta chains below was sequenced from the same sample in a study of OX40 agonist ivuxolimab in advanced cancers. TCRdb's table, derived via immunoSEQ multiplex PCR, lists solely in-frame clones and lacks some. The table records 70,000 to 90,000 clones, 85% of them present only once. The specimen was CD4+ or CD8+ T cells sorted from blood, collected in a trial of the OX40 agonist ivuxolimab. These receptors were collected from an adult with an advanced solid tumor such as melanoma, head and neck, liver or kidney cancer.

This clone was seen once. The chain carries TRBV6-1 and TRBJ2-1; 12 bases fit TRBD2. The V gene end was trimmed by 4 bases and the J gene end by 9 bases; junction bases not matched to a gene: 4. The CDR3 spans 14 residues. From germline, CDR1 is MNHNS and CDR2 SASEGT. The CDR3 region is CASSVGLAGFEQFF. Here the CDR3 DNA reads TGTGCCAGCAGTGTAGGACTAGCGGGGTTTGAGCAGTTCTTC.

The chain recombines TRBV29-1 with TRBJ1-5; D is undetermined. Trimming shortened V by 5 bases and J by 3 bases, and 14 bases separated the two germline ends. Germline V gene data show CDR1 as SQVTM and CDR2 as ANQGSEA. This CDR3 is 14 amino acids long. The CDR3 sequence is CSVTQDGFNQPQHF. The CDR3 coding sequence is TGCAGCGTTACTCAGGACGGATTCAATCAGCCCCAGCATTTT.

This sequence joins TRBV7-8 and TRBJ2-7; the D gene is possibly TRBD2 (5 bases). Trimming took off 4 bases at V and 7 bases at J, with 20 bases between the two ends. The CDR3 covers 15 residues. Germline CDR1 is SGHVS and CDR2 is FQNEAQ. The CDR3 DNA is TGTGCCAGCAGCTCAAGTTCGGGATTCCTTGGGGAGCAGTACTTC. Translated, it gives CASSSSSGFLGEQYF.

The V call is TRBV28, the J call TRBJ2-7, with TRBD2 matching 9 bases. From germline, CDR1 is MDHEN and CDR2 SYDVKM. The CDR3 spans 14 residues. J gave up 4 bases and V 8 bases, and 9 bases lay outside the gene matches. Here the CDR3 reads CASGLAGVLYEQYF. The DNA for the CDR3 is TGTGCCAGCGGATTAGCGGGAGTCCTATACGAGCAGTACTTC.

The rearrangement joins TRBV10-3 to TRBJ2-6, with TRBD2 matching over 8 bases. The germline gives CDR1 ENHRY, CDR2 SYGVKD. The CDR3 totals 17 residues. After removal of 4 bases from V and 0 bases from J, the junction contained 5 bases not matched to a gene. This CDR3 reads CAISVVAGNSGANVLTF. The CDR3, as DNA: TGTGCCATCAGTGTCGTAGCGGGAAACTCTGGGGCCAACGTCCTGACTTTC.

V gene TRBV9 combines with J gene TRBJ2-2; D possibly matches TRBD1 or TRBD2 (6 bases each). Germline loops: CDR1 SGDLS, CDR2 YYNGEE. Trimming pared 1 base from V and 5 bases from J, leaving 12 bases between. This CDR3 is 15 amino acids long. Written as DNA, the CDR3 is TGTGCCAGCAGCGTAACGAGAGGGGGGACCGGGGAGCTGTTTTTT. Translating gives CASSVTRGGTGELFF.

The V and J genes are TRBV7-6 and TRBJ2-7; D is unresolved. The CDR3 is 13 residues long. Germline CDR1 is SGHVS and CDR2 is FNYEAQ. V was pared by 5 bases and J by 9 bases, with 17 bases between. This chain's CDR3 is CASSPRQGVRQYF. CDR3 DNA: TGTGCCAGCAGCCCTCGACAAGGCGTGAGGCAGTACTTC.

V is TRBV5-1 and J is TRBJ1-2; a possible D gene is TRBD1 (5 bases). This CDR3 has 14 residues. V was pared by 3 bases and J by 8 bases, with 17 bases between. Germline CDR1 is SGHRS and CDR2 is YFSETQ. The CDR3 DNA sequence: TGCGCCAGCAGCTCCCTGGGACCGCGGGGGGGCTACACCTTC. Its translation: CASSSLGPRGGYTF. The full variable domain, its missing parts supplied by reference TRBV5-1 and TRBJ1-2, is KAGVTQTPRYLIKTRGQQVTLSCSPISGHRSVSWYQQTPGQGLQFLFEYFSETQRNKGNFPGRFSGRQFSNSRSEMNVSTLELGDSALYLCASSSLGPRGGYTFGSGTRLTVV.

The gene calls are TRBV30 and TRBJ2-3; 10 bases are a match to TRBD1. The ends lost 2 bases at V and 6 bases at J; junction bases unmatched: 5. The CDR3 runs to 14 residues. CDR1 and CDR2 (germline): GTSNPN, SVGIG (reference sequence). Here the CDR3 DNA reads TGTGCCTGGAGTCCGGGACAGGGGAGGGATACGCAGTATTTT. Translating gives CAWSPGQGRDTQYF.

The chain carries TRBV27 and TRBJ2-1; 8 nucleotides agree with TRBD2. The CDR3 sequence is 15 residues long. Trimming removed 6 bases from V and 0 bases from J; junction bases left unmatched: 4. Germline values: CDR1 MNHEY, CDR2 SMNVEV (reference sequence). The CDR3 here is CASRSGGNSYNEQFF. CDR3 nucleotide sequence: TGTGCCAGCAGGAGCGGGGGAAACTCCTACAATGAGCAGTTCTTC.

The V call is TRBV6-1, the J call TRBJ2-5; no definite D call. With 3 bases removed from V and 9 bases from J, the gap between germline ends came to 11 bases. CDR1 and CDR2 from the germline V gene are MNHNS and SASEGT. This CDR3 spans 12 amino acids. The DNA for the CDR3 is TGTGCCAGCAGTGACCCCCGTTTGGCCCAGTACTTC. This translates into CASSDPRLAQYF.

The chain has TRBV2 and TRBJ1-5; 12 nucleotides agree with TRBD1. This CDR3 is built from 16 residues. V dropped 4 bases and J dropped 2; count of bases not matched to a gene: 3. CDR1 SNHLY and CDR2 FYNNEI come from the germline V gene. In nucleotides, the CDR3 is TGTGCCAGCAGTGGGGACAGGGGGCTGGGCAATCAGCCCCAGCATTTT. Its translation is CASSGDRGLGNQPQHF.

The genes are TRBV4-1 and TRBJ1-4, with 11 bases identical to TRBD1. The germline V gene encodes CDR1 MGHRA and CDR2 YSYEKL. The CDR3 is 17 amino acids. With 2 bases clipped from V and 7 bases from J, the junction kept 9 bases outside the gene matches. CDR3 in amino acids: CASSQPGTGGLGEKLFF. In DNA, the CDR3 is TGCGCCAGCAGCCAACCCGGGACAGGGGGTTTGGGTGAAAAACTGTTTTTT.

This chain uses TRBV5-5 with TRBJ1-5, with D possibly being TRBD1 (5 bases). The germline CDR1 and CDR2 sequences are SGHKS and YYEKEE (reference sequence). V was trimmed by 4 bases and J by 7 bases, leaving 18 bases between them. This CDR3 is built from 15 residues. The CDR3 region is CASSTSDRRGQPQHF. In nucleotides, the CDR3 is TGTGCCAGCAGCACCTCCGACAGAAGGGGCCAGCCCCAGCATTTT.

J is TRBJ1-5 and V is TRBV4-2; TRBD1 is a possible D gene (5 bases). CDR1 and CDR2 from the germline V gene are LGHNA and YNFKEQ. The CDR3 contains 16 residues. Between the trimmed V and J ends, which lost 3 bases and 5 bases, there was a span of 17 bases. The CDR3 loop is CASSQVSSSRDQPQHF. Written as DNA, the CDR3 is TGTGCCAGCAGCCAGGTGTCCTCAAGCAGGGATCAGCCCCAGCATTTT.

This sequence joins TRBV10-3 and TRBJ2-1, with D possibly TRBD2 on 5 matching bases. From germline, CDR1 is ENHRY and CDR2 SYGVKD. The CDR3 has 12 amino acids. The V and J ends lost 2 bases and 12 bases respectively, with 11 bases between them. CDR3 in DNA: TGTGCCATCAGTGAGACTAGTAGGGTGCAGTTCTTC. Encoded protein: CAISETSRVQFF.

The chain recombines TRBV29-1 with TRBJ2-2, with TRBD1 as a possible D gene (7 bases). Germline CDR1 reads SQVTM; CDR2 reads ANQGSEA. The V end was cut by 2 bases, the J end by 4 bases, with 14 bases between. The CDR3 extends over 15 amino acids. The CDR3 region is CSVERRQGGTGELFF. The DNA of the CDR3 is TGCAGCGTTGAAAGACGACAGGGAGGCACCGGGGAGCTGTTTTTT.

The chain recombines TRBV6-1 with TRBJ2-5; D may correspond to TRBD1 or TRBD2 (6 bases each). V shed 0 bases and J shed 4 bases, with 9 bases lying between them. From germline, CDR1 is MNHNS and CDR2 SASEGT. There are 14 residues in the CDR3. The CDR3 sequence is CASSEAGGGETQYF. The CDR3 nucleotides are TGTGCCAGCAGTGAAGCGGGGGGCGGAGAGACCCAGTACTTC.

The V call is TRBV7-2, the J call TRBJ1-1; no reliable D call. This CDR3 has 13 amino acids. Trimming took off 1 base at V and 1 base at J, with 4 bases between the two ends. Germline lookup yields CDR1 SGHTA and CDR2 FQGNSA. The chain's CDR3 is CASSLVGNTEAFF. The CDR3, as DNA: TGTGCCAGCAGCTTAGTAGGGAACACTGAAGCTTTCTTT.

The rearrangement joins TRBV6-5 to TRBJ2-1, with D possibly being TRBD2 (6 bases). Per the germline V gene, CDR1 is MNHEY and CDR2 is SVGAGI. The CDR3 sequence is 16 residues long. Trimming removed 2 bases from V and 8 bases from J, with 19 bases in between. Here the CDR3 reads CASSYLGRGDRHEQFF. CDR3 DNA sequence: TGTGCCAGCAGTTACCTCGGTCGCGGGGATAGGCATGAGCAGTTCTTC.

This clone was counted ten times or more. The V and J genes are TRBV30 and TRBJ1-1; 7 bases are a match to TRBD1. The germline CDR1 and CDR2 sequences are GTSNPN and SVGIG (reference sequence). Trimming cost V 5 bases and J 4 bases; bases outside gene matches: 7. This CDR3 is built from 13 residues. CDR3 protein: CAWARQGPTEAFF. CDR3 DNA: TGTGCCTGGGCTAGACAGGGACCCACTGAAGCTTTCTTT.

This clone was counted only a few times. This chain uses TRBV21-1 with TRBJ2-1; TRBD1 is the table's D call and was not checked against the DNA. TRBV21-1 is a documented pseudogene. This CDR3 is built from 13 residues. CDR3 sequence (DNA): TGTGCCAGCAGCCACTCAAGGGGGACAGAGCAGTTCTTC. Its translation: CASSHSRGTEQFF.

The chain is built from TRBV7-2 and TRBJ2-7, with 7 nucleotides matching TRBD2. Germline V gene data show CDR1 as SGHTA and CDR2 as FQGNSA. The CDR3 runs 15 residues. After removal of 4 bases from V and 4 bases from J, the junction contained 10 bases not matched to a gene. The DNA of the CDR3 is TGTGCCAGCAGCTATACGGGACTACCCATATACGAGCAGTACTTC. Protein product: CASSYTGLPIYEQYF.

The chain uses TRBV19 and TRBJ1-6; 8 nucleotides agree with TRBD1. This CDR3 is 14 amino acids long. The ends lost 7 bases at V and 7 bases at J; junction bases unmatched: 6. Germline-derived CDR1 and CDR2 are LNHDA and SQIVND (reference sequence). CDR3 sequence reads: CASNVRDRNSPLHF. The DNA for the CDR3 is TGTGCCAGTAACGTCCGGGACAGGAATTCACCCCTCCACTTT.

The chain employs TRBV28 and TRBJ1-6; 9 bases fit TRBD1. Germline values: CDR1 MDHEN, CDR2 SYDVKM. The CDR3 spans 17 residues. The V segment lost 3 bases and the J segment 8 bases; nucleotides outside the gene matches: 11. DNA for the CDR3: TGTGCCAGCAGTTTCGGGGGACAGGGCATCTTATATTCACCCCTCCACTTT. Protein sequence: CASSFGGQGILYSPLHF.